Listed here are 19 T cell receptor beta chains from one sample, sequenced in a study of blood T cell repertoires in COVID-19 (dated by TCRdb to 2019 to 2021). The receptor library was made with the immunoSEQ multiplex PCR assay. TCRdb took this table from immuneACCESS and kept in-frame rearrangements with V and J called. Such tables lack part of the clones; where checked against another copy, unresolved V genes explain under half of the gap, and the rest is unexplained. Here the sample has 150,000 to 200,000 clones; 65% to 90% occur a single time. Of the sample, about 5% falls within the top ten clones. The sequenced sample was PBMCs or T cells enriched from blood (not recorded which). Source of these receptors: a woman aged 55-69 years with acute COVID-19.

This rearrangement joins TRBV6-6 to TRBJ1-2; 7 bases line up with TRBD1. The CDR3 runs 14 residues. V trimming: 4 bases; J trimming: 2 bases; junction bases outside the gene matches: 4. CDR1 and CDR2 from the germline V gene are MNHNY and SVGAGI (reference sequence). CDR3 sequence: CASSLGGRNYGYTF. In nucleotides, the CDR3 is TGTGCCAGCAGTTTAGGGGGCAGGAACTATGGCTACACCTTC.

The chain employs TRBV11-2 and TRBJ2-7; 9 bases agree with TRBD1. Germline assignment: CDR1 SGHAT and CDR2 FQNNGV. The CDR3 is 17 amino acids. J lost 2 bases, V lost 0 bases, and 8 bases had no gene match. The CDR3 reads CASSLEVPWDRAYEQYF. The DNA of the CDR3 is TGTGCCAGCAGCTTAGAGGTCCCCTGGGACAGGGCCTACGAGCAGTACTTC.

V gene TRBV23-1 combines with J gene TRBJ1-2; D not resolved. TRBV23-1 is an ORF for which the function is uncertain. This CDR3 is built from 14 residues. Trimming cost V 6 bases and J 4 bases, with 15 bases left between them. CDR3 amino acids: CASRHPGTSYGYTF. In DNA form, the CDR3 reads TGCGCCAGCAGACACCCGGGAACAAGCTATGGCTACACCTTC.

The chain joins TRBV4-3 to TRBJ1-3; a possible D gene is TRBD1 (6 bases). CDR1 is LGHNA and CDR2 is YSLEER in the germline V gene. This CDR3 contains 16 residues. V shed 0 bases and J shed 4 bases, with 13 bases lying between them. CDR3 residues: CASSQDLRTAGNTIYF. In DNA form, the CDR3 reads TGCGCCAGCAGCCAAGATCTACGGACAGCGGGAAACACCATATATTTT.

CDR3 nucleotides: TGTGCCACCAGTGGTCCGGGACAGGGCTCTCCGGATACGCAGTATTTT. This gives the protein CATSGPGQGSPDTQYF. The rearrangement joins TRBV24-1 to TRBJ2-3; 9 bases are a match to TRBD1. Trimming cost V 5 bases and J 6 bases; bases outside gene matches: 11. This CDR3 has 16 amino acids. Germline-derived CDR1 and CDR2 are KGHDR and SFDVKD.

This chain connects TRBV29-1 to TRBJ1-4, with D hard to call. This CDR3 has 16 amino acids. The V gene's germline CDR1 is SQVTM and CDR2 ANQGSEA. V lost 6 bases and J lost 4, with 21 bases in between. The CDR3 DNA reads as TGCAGCGTCCGCCGGAGCGGAGGGAGCAATAATGAAAAACTGTTTTTT. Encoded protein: CSVRRSGGSNNEKLFF.

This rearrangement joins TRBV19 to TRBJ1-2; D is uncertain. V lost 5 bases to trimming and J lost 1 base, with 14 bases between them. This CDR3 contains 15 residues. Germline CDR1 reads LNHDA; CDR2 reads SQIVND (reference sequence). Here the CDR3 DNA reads TGTGCCAGTAGTTTAGGTAAACTCCTTAACTATGGCTACACCTTC. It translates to CASSLGKLLNYGYTF.

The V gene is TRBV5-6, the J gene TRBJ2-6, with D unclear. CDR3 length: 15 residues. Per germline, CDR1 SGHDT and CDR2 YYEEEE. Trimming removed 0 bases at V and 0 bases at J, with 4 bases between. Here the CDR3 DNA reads TGTGCCAGCAGCTTGGAACTCTCTGGGGCCAACGTCCTGACTTTC. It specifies CASSLELSGANVLTF.

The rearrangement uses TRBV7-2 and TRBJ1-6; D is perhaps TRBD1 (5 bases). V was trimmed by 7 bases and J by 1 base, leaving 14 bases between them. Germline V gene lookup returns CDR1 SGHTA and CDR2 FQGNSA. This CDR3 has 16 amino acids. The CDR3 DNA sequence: TGTGCCAGCATGGAGGGGCGCGGGTCCTATAATTCACCCCTCCACTTT. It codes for CASMEGRGSYNSPLHF.

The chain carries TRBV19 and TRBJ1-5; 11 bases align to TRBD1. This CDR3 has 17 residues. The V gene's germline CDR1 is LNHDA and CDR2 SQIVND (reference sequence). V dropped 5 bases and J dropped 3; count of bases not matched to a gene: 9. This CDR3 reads CASSVTGTGGVNQPQHF. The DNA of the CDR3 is TGTGCCAGTAGTGTGACCGGGACAGGGGGAGTCAATCAGCCCCAGCATTTT.

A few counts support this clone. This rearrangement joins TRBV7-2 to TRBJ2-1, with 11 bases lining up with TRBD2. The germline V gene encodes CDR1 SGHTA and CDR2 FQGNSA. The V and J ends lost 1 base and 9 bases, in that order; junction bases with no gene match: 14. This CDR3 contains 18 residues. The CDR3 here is CASSLVGTSGSKRSEQFF. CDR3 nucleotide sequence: TGTGCCAGCAGCTTAGTAGGAACTAGCGGGAGTAAACGGAGTGAGCAGTTCTTC.

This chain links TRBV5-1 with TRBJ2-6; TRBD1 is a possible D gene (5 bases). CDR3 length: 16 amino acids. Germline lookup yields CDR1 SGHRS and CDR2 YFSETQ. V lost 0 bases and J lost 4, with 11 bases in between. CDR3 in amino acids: CASSLAAGPGANVLTF. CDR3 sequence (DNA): TGCGCCAGCAGCTTGGCGGCAGGGCCCGGGGCCAACGTCCTGACTTTC.

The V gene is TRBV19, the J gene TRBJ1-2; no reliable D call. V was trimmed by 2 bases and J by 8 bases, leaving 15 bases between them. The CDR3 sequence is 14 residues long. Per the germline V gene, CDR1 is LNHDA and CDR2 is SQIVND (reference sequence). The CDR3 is CASSILYLYEGYTF. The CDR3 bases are TGTGCCAGTAGTATACTGTACCTGTACGAGGGCTACACCTTC.

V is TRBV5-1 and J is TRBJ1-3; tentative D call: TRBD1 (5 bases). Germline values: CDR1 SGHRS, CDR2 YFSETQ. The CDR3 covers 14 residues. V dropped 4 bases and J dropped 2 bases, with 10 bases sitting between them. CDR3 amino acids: CASSQTVTGNTIYF. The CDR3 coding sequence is TGCGCCAGCAGCCAGACAGTGACTGGAAACACCATATATTTT.

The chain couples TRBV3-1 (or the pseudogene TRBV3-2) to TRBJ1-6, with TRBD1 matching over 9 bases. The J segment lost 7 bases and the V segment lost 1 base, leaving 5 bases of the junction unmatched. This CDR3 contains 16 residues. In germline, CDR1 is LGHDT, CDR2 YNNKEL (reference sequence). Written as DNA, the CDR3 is TGTGCCAGCAGCCAAGTACAGGGGGCCAGGAATTCACCCCTCCACTTT. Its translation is CASSQVQGARNSPLHF.

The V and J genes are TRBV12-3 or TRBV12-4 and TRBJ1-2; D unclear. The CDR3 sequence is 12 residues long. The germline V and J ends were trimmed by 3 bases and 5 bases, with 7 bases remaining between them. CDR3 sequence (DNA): TGTGCCAGCAGTTTCTCCAGTTATGGCTACACCTTC. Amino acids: CASSFSSYGYTF.

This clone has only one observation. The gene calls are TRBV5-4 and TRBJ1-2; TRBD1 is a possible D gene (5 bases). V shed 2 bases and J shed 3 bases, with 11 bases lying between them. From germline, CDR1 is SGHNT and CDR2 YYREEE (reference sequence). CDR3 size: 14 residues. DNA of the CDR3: TGTGCCAGCAGCTTCGAAGGGGCTTACTATGGCTACACCTTC. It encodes CASSFEGAYYGYTF.

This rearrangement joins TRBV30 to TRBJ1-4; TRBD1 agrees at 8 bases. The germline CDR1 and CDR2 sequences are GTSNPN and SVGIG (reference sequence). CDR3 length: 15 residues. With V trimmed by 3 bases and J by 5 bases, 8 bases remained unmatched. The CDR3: CAWSDDQGANEKLFF. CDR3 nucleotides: TGTGCCTGGAGCGATGACCAGGGGGCCAATGAAAAACTGTTTTTT.

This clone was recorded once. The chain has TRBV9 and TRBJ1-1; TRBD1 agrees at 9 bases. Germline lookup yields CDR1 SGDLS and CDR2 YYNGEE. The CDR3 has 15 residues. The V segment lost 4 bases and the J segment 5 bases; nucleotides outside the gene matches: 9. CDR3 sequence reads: CASSPQRGTGTEAFF. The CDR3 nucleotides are TGTGCCAGCAGCCCCCAACGGGGGACAGGGACTGAAGCTTTCTTT.